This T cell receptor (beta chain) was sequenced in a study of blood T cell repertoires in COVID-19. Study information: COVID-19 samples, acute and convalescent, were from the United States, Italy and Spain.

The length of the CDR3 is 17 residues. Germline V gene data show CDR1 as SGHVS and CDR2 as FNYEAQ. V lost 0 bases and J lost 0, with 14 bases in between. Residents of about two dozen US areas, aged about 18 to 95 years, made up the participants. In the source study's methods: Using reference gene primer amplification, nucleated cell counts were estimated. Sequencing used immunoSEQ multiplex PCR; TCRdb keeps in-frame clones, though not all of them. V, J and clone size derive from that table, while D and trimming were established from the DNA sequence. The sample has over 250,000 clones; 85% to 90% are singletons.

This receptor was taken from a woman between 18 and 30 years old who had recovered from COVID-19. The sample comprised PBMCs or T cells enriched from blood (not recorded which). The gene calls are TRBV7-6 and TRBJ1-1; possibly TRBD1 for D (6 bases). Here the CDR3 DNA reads TGTGCCAGCAGCTTAGCAGTAGGGGGTGGGATGAACACTGAAGCTTTCTTT. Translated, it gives CASSLAVGGGMNTEAFF.